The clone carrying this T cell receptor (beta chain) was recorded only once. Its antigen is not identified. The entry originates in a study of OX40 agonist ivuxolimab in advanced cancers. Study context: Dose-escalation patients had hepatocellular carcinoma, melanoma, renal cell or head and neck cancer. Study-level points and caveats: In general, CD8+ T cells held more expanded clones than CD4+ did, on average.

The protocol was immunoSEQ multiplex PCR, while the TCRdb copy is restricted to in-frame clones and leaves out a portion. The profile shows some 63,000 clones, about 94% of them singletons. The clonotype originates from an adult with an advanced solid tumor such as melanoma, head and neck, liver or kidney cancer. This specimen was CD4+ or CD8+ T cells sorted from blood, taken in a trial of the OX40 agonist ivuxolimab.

The CDR3 DNA follows: TGTGCCAGCCTCCGAGGACAGGGCACAGATACGCAGTATTTT. Translation: CASLRGQGTDTQYF. The rearrangement links TRBV2 to TRBJ2-3; 7 nucleotides align to TRBD1. Losses at the gene ends were 8 bases for V and 1 base for J; bases not matched to a gene: 6. The CDR3 covers 14 residues. Germline CDR1 is SNHLY and CDR2 is FYNNEI.